The clone carrying this TCR beta chain was seen a few times. As yet, its antigen is unknown. V lost 2 bases and J 5 bases, leaving 16 bases between the germline ends. The germline V gene has CDR1 MGHRA and CDR2 YSYEKL. The CDR3 is 16 residues long. This sample is part of a study of T cell responses to AZD1222 COVID-19 vaccine. Overall study findings and caveats: The study found vaccine-associated CD4 TCRs spanning spike, dominant at 160-218 and 743-854. With two AZD1222 doses given, Spike-specific TCR breadth and depth both rose. The sample set comprised mostly white British donors with more females, and clonal diversity was possibly underestimated. Repertoires were obtained solely post-peak T cell response.

The method was immunoSEQ multiplex PCR; TCRdb's version includes in-frame clones alone and lacks a portion of them. The sample consists of about 88,000 clones, over 75% of them appearing once. Sequenced material: peripheral blood, taken 28 days after the second AZD1222 dose. The receptor comes from an adult who received the AZD1222 COVID-19 vaccine. The rearrangement links TRBV4-1 to TRBJ2-1; D is tentatively TRBD1 or TRBD2 (5 bases each). The CDR3 DNA sequence: TGCGCCAGCAGCCAATTCAGGGTGGGGGTTGACAATGAGCAGTTCTTC. Translation gives CASSQFRVGVDNEQFF.